This is a list of T cell receptor beta chains from one sample in a study of blood T cell repertoires in COVID-19. Generated by immunoSEQ multiplex PCR, the TCRdb table keeps only in-frame clones and is missing some. The sample lists some 68,000 clones, less than 95% seen once, with under 0.65% in the top ten. Sequencing was done on a sample of peripheral blood. Receptors originate from a man aged 45-65 years with COVID-19, enrolled during active disease. The CDR3 runs from the conserved cysteine through the conserved F or W. The order of the fields is V gene, J gene, clone size, CDR3 protein. Where a row states a size, it is once, few, many or the class of an expanded clone; other rows omit it.

v_gene: TRBV4-1
j_gene: TRBJ2-3
abundance: .
CDR3aa: CASSQENLSGTDF

v_gene: TRBV15
j_gene: TRBJ2-5
abundance: .
CDR3aa: CATSRGRGQETQYF

v_gene: TRBV4-1
j_gene: TRBJ1-3
abundance: few
CDR3aa: CASSQGQREGSGNTIYF

v_gene: TRBV28
j_gene: TRBJ2-7
abundance: .
CDR3aa: CASSLLDQDRDEQYF

v_gene: TRBV11-3
j_gene: TRBJ2-2
abundance: .
CDR3aa: CASKGQGASGELFF

v_gene: TRBV11-2
j_gene: TRBJ1-2
abundance: .
CDR3aa: CASSLDGGTGTYGYTF

v_gene: TRBV6-5
j_gene: TRBJ1-6
abundance: .
CDR3aa: CASSYNRDRDSPLHF

v_gene: TRBV19
j_gene: TRBJ1-2
abundance: .
CDR3aa: CASSIDRGNYGYTF

v_gene: TRBV6-5
j_gene: TRBJ1-6
abundance: .
CDR3aa: CASSYSWSSYNSPLHF

v_gene: TRBV11-3
j_gene: TRBJ1-1
abundance: .
CDR3aa: CASSLGGAGALNTEAFF

v_gene: TRBV20-1
j_gene: TRBJ1-4
abundance: .
CDR3aa: CSASGGDSNEKLFF

v_gene: TRBV5-6
j_gene: TRBJ2-5
abundance: .
CDR3aa: CASSVFSGRVQETQYF

v_gene: TRBV4-2
j_gene: TRBJ2-1
abundance: .
CDR3aa: CASSRGLGSYNEQFF

v_gene: TRBV9
j_gene: TRBJ2-2
abundance: .
CDR3aa: CASSVRQHSNTGELFF

v_gene: TRBV7-3
j_gene: TRBJ2-3
abundance: .
CDR3aa: CASSLGTRGGATDTQYF

v_gene: TRBV29-1
j_gene: TRBJ2-3
abundance: .
CDR3aa: CSGQRTDTQYF

v_gene: TRBV29-1
j_gene: TRBJ2-3
abundance: .
CDR3aa: CSVASTDTQYF

v_gene: TRBV4-1
j_gene: TRBJ1-1
abundance: once
CDR3aa: CASSPSGWGANTEAFF

v_gene: TRBV4-3
j_gene: TRBJ2-7
abundance: .
CDR3aa: CASSQEMGGSGYEQYF

v_gene: TRBV7-9
j_gene: TRBJ2-7
abundance: .
CDR3aa: CASRDRGTYEQYF

v_gene: TRBV30
j_gene: TRBJ2-2
abundance: .
CDR3aa: CAWAYLGTGELFF

v_gene: TRBV28
j_gene: TRBJ2-5
abundance: once
CDR3aa: CASSSAATGRFEYF

v_gene: TRBV7-6
j_gene: TRBJ1-2
abundance: .
CDR3aa: CASSLGGNTRYTF

v_gene: TRBV7-3
j_gene: TRBJ2-1
abundance: .
CDR3aa: CASSFSGNEQFF

v_gene: TRBV5-6
j_gene: TRBJ2-5
abundance: .
CDR3aa: CASSLADYQETQYF

v_gene: TRBV3-1/TRBV3-2
j_gene: TRBJ2-1
abundance: .
CDR3aa: CASSQLAGVVDEQFF

v_gene: TRBV28
j_gene: TRBJ2-1
abundance: .
CDR3aa: CASSSQPLLAGGPNEQFF

v_gene: TRBV6-5
j_gene: TRBJ1-2
abundance: .
CDR3aa: CASSFGQGLYGYTF

v_gene: TRBV21-1
j_gene: TRBJ2-4
abundance: once
CDR3aa: CASSRAGTSGGGVKNIQYF

v_gene: TRBV5-8
j_gene: TRBJ1-2
abundance: few
CDR3aa: CASSFRAGGTYGYTF

v_gene: TRBV2
j_gene: TRBJ1-5
abundance: .
CDR3aa: CASTVSGGYQPQHF

v_gene: TRBV6-2/TRBV6-3
j_gene: TRBJ2-2
abundance: .
CDR3aa: CASSYQTGELFF

v_gene: TRBV6-6
j_gene: TRBJ1-1
abundance: .
CDR3aa: CASERSMNTEAFF

v_gene: TRBV4-1
j_gene: TRBJ1-1
abundance: .
CDR3aa: CASSQSILRGTMNTEAFF

v_gene: TRBV2
j_gene: TRBJ2-7
abundance: .
CDR3aa: CASSEGRGSLYEQYF

v_gene: TRBV5-1
j_gene: TRBJ2-1
abundance: .
CDR3aa: CASSLAPVNINEQFF

v_gene: TRBV6-5
j_gene: TRBJ1-5
abundance: .
CDR3aa: CASSMGGGERPQHF

v_gene: TRBV19
j_gene: TRBJ2-1
abundance: .
CDR3aa: CASPGEQFF

v_gene: TRBV27
j_gene: TRBJ2-7
abundance: .
CDR3aa: CASSLIAGPNYEQYF